This T cell receptor beta chain was sequenced for a study of blood T cells in healthy people across ages. Alongside a J-beta primer mix, a sample-barcoded 5' primer served in a second PCR lasting 7 to 11 cycles. Every cDNA molecule bore a tag from a template-switch adaptor containing 12 random nucleotides. Each single sample gave us at least 2.5 million CDR3-containing paired-end reads. TCRdb reanalysed the 5' RACE reads using MiXCR and keeps one entry per CDR3 protein. The repertoire holds 1.5 million to 2 million distinct CDR3 sequences, with about two fifths as singletons. CDR3 length: 13 residues. The germline CDR1 and CDR2 sequences are DFQATT and SNEGSKA (reference sequence). This clonotype was seen many times.

The receptor was derived from a human donor in good health. The V and J genes are TRBV20-1 and TRBJ2-4; 9 nucleotides agree with TRBD2. The end of the DNA aligns better with TRBJ2-7, so the J call may be wrong. Sample: blood. The CDR3 region has the DNA TGCAGTGCGGGGACTAGCCTGAGCTACGAGCAGTACTTC. This encodes CSAGTSLSYEQYF.